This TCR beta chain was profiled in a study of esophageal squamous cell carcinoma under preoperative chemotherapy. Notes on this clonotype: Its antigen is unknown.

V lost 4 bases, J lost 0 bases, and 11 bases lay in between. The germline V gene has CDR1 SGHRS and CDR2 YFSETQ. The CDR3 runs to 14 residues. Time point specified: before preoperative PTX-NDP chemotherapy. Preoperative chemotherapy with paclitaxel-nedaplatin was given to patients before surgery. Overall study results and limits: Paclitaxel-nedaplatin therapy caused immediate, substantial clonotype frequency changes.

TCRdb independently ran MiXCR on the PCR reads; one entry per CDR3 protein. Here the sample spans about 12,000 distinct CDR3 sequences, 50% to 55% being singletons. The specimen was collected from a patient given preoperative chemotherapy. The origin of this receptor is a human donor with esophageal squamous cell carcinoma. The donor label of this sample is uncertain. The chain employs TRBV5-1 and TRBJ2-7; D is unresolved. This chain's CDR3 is CASSPDGSSYEQYF. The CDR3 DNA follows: TGCGCCAGCAGCCCGGACGGCAGCTCCTACGAGCAGTACTTC.